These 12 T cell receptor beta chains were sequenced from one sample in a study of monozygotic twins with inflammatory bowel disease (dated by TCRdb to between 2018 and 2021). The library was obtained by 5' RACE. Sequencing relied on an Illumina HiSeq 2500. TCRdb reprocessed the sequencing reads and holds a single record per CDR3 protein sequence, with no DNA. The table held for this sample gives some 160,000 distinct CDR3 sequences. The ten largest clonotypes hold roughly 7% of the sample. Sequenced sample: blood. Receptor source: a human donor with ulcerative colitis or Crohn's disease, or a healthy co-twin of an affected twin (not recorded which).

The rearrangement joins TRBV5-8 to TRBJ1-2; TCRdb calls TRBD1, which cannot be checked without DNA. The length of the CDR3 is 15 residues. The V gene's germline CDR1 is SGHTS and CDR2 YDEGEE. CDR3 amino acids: CASSFPDRLGYGYTF.

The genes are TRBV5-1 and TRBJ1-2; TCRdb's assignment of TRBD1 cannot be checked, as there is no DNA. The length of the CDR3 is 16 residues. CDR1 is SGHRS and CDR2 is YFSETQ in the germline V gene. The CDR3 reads CASSLADAPRRYGYTF.

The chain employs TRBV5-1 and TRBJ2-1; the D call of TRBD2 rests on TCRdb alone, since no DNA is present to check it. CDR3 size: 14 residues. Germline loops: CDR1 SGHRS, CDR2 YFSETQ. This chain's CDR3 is CASKTGTSFDEQFF.

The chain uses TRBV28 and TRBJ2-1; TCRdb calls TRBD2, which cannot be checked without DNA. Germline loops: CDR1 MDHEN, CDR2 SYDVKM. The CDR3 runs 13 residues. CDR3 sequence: CASSSDLTDEQFF. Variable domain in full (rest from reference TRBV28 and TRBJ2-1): DVKVTQSSRYLVKRTGEKVFLECVQDMDHENMFWYRQDPGLGLRLIYFSYDVKMKEKGDIPEGYSVSREKKERFSLILESASTNQTSMYLCASSSDLTDEQFFGPGTRLTVL.

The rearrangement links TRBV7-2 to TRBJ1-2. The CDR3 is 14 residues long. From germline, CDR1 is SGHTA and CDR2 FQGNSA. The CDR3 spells CASSLEVPRNGYTF.

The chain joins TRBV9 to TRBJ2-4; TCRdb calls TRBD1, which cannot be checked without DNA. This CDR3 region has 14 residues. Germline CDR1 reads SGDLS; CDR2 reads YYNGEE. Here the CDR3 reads CASSVVGGGDIQYF.

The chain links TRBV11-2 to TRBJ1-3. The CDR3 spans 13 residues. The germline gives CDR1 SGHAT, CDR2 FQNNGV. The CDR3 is CASSLETRNTIYF.

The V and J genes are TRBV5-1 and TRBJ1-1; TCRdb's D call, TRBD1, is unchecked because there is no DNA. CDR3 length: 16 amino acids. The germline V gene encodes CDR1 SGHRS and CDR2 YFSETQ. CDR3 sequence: CASSLGGREGDTEAFF. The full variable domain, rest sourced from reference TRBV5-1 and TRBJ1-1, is KAGVTQTPRYLIKTRGQQVTLSCSPISGHRSVSWYQQTPGQGLQFLFEYFSETQRNKGNFPGRFSGRQFSNSRSEMNVSTLELGDSALYLCASSLGGREGDTEAFFGQGTRLTVV.

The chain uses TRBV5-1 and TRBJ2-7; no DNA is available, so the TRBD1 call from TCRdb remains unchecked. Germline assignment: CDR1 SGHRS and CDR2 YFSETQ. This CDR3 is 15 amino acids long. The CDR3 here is CASSLAGGQIYEQYF. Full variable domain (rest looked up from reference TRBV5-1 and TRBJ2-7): KAGVTQTPRYLIKTRGQQVTLSCSPISGHRSVSWYQQTPGQGLQFLFEYFSETQRNKGNFPGRFSGRQFSNSRSEMNVSTLELGDSALYLCASSLAGGQIYEQYFGPGTRLTVT.

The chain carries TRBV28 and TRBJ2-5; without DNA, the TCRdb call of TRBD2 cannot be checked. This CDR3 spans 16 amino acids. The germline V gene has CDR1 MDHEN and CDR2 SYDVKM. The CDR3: CASSNRLAEYQETQYF.

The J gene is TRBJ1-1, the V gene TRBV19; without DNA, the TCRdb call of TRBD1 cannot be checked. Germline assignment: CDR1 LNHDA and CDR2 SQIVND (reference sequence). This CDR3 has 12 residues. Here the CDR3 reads CASGSPNTEAFF. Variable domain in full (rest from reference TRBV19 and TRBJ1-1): DGGITQSPKYLFRKEGQNVTLSCEQNLNHDAMYWYRQDPGQGLRLIYYSQIVNDFQKGDIAEGYSVSREKKESFPLTVTSAQKNPTAFYLCASGSPNTEAFFGQGTRLTVV.

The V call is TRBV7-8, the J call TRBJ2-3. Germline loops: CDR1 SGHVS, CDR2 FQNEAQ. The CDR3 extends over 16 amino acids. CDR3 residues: CASSLDRSLKADTQYF.